This T cell receptor beta chain was documented in a study of cytomegalovirus exposure and HLA in healthy donors. Study outcomes and limitations: The study listed some 160 cytomegalovirus-associated TCR beta chains.

The CDR3 has 18 amino acids. Germline-derived CDR1 and CDR2 are SGDLS and YYNGEE. V dropped 2 bases and J dropped 8 bases, with 27 bases sitting between them. The study ran its PCR with 60 Vbeta and 13 Jbeta primers. The protocol was immunoSEQ multiplex PCR, while the TCRdb copy is restricted to in-frame clones and leaves out a portion. The sample has 180,000 or so clones; 70% to 90% are singletons. With respect to this clone: Antigen: not known.

The source of this sequence is a man younger than 35 in good health and CMV-seropositive. The sample comprised PBMCs. This chain connects TRBV9 to TRBJ2-3, with D perhaps matching TRBD1 (5 bases). CDR3 loop: CASSVGGGGTKGSGTQYF. The DNA for the CDR3 is TGTGCCAGCAGCGTCGGTGGTGGTGGCACAAAGGGGTCCGGTACGCAGTATTTT.